The TCR beta chain described here comes from a study of blood T cell repertoires in COVID-19. The authors' processing: Estimated nucleated cell counts came from reference gene primer amplification. Using immunoSEQ multiplex PCR, the repertoire was profiled, and TCRdb retains in-frame clones only, with some absent. That table gives V, J and clone size, and the DNA gave D and trimming. The sample lists around 37,000 clones, around 90% occurring once. The CDR3 consists of 18 residues. J lost 0 bases, V lost 0 bases, and 9 bases had no gene match. CDR1 is MGHRA, CDR2 YSYEKL, per germline. The chain combines TRBV4-1 with TRBJ1-2, with TRBD1 matching 8 bases. This receptor was identified in a man aged 60 to 69 with active or convalescent COVID-19. Input material: peripheral blood. The CDR3 here is CASSQDWRTGHTNYGYTF. As DNA, the CDR3 is TGCGCCAGCAGCCAAGATTGGAGGACAGGGCACACTAACTATGGCTACACCTTC.